This record concerns one TCR beta chain sequence. Its antigen is undetermined. The data were obtained in a study of cytomegalovirus exposure and HLA in healthy donors. Across the whole study: Earlier, almost 120 million unique TCR beta sequences were recovered from about 200 million T cells by an analysis. Overall study findings and caveats: After further analysis at a later stage, 15,000 to 20,000 TCR beta sequences were associated with HLA alleles at 0.05 false discovery rate.

CDR3 length equals 11 residues. Trimming pared 8 bases from V and 8 bases from J, leaving 15 bases between. Germline V lookup: CDR1 GTSNPN, CDR2 SVGIG (reference sequence). Unrecorded immune exposure was likely among donors, who were nominally healthy when sampled. The PCR was carried out with 60 Vbeta primers and 13 Jbeta primers. Produced via immunoSEQ multiplex PCR; TCRdb's table is partial and in-frame only. The repertoire holds some 120,000 clones, with about 74% as singletons. Sequencing was performed on PBMCs. This sequence joins TRBV30 and TRBJ1-2, with unresolved D. The source is a woman aged 45-60 years in good health and CMV-seropositive. The CDR3: CATTGRKGYTF. The CDR3 DNA reads as TGTGCCACGACCGGGAGAAAGGGCTACACCTTC.